Below, 29 T cell receptor beta chains from the same sample are listed, as sequenced in a study of beta chain features in type 1 diabetes. The authors reverse transcribed all of the isolated RNA, so sequencing captured expressed TCRB transcripts. Only in-frame clones appear in the TCRdb table, and some are missing; sequencing was by immunoSEQ multiplex PCR. This table holds 970,000 or so clones, 15% to 20% found once. The specimen sequenced was naive CD4+ T cells from blood. The receptors here all came from a woman aged 18-29 years in good health.

V and J are TRBV27 and TRBJ1-1; D gene uncertain. The CDR3 length is 13 residues. The germline V gene encodes CDR1 MNHEY and CDR2 SMNVEV (reference sequence). V lost 3 bases and J lost 4, with 9 bases in between. This chain's CDR3 is CASSLEIGTEAFF. The CDR3 coding sequence is TGTGCCAGCAGTTTGGAAATAGGCACTGAAGCTTTCTTT.

The V gene is TRBV5-5, the J gene TRBJ2-6; no reliable D call. V was shortened by 4 bases and J by 2 bases, with 16 bases between the two germline ends. This CDR3 is built from 17 residues. Germline-derived CDR1 and CDR2 are SGHKS and YYEKEE (reference sequence). CDR3 nucleotide sequence: TGTGCCAGCAGCCGTCCGGCCAAAGATGCTGGGGCCAACGTCCTGACTTTC. Its protein is CASSRPAKDAGANVLTF.

V usage is TRBV14 and J usage is TRBJ2-1; 12 positions agree with TRBD2. This CDR3 is built from 17 residues. Germline lookup yields CDR1 SGHDN and CDR2 FVKESK. The ends lost 2 bases at V and 9 bases at J; junction bases unmatched: 11. The CDR3 bases are TGTGCCAGCAGCCAAAGATCCGGGACTAGCGGGTTTGCTGAGCAGTTCTTC. Its protein product is CASSQRSGTSGFAEQFF.

This clone was seen more than once but under ten times. This chain links TRBV15 with TRBJ1-3; D is unclear. With 1 base removed from V and 4 bases from J, the gap between germline ends came to 11 bases. Germline values: CDR1 LNHNV, CDR2 YYDKDF (reference sequence). The CDR3 extends over 15 amino acids. CDR3 sequence: CATSRVAGIGNTIYF. As DNA, the CDR3 is TGTGCCACCAGCAGAGTTGCCGGGATCGGAAACACCATATATTTT.

V gene TRBV11-2 combines with J gene TRBJ1-2; TRBD1 might be the D (5 bases). Trimming removed 0 bases from V and 2 bases from J, with 7 bases in between. CDR3 length: 14 amino acids. The germline V gene has CDR1 SGHAT and CDR2 FQNNGV. The CDR3 here is CASSLDRGNYGYTF. The CDR3 DNA follows: TGTGCCAGCAGCTTAGATAGGGGAAACTATGGCTACACCTTC. The entire variable domain, with the rest obtained from reference TRBV11-2 and TRBJ1-2, is as follows: EAGVAQSPRYKIIEKRQSVAFWCNPISGHATLYWYQQILGQGPKLLIQFQNNGVVDDSQLPKDRFSAERLKGVDSTLKIQPAKLEDSAVYLCASSLDRGNYGYTFGSGTRLTVV.

The chain joins TRBV7-6 to TRBJ2-1, with 9 positions matching TRBD1. The CDR3 loop spans 16 amino acids. Germline V gene lookup returns CDR1 SGHVS and CDR2 FNYEAQ. Losses at the gene ends were 7 bases for V and 4 bases for J; bases not matched to a gene: 11. CDR3 sequence (DNA): TGTGCCAGCACAAAAAAACCGGGACAGGGTTACAATGAGCAGTTCTTC. Protein product: CASTKKPGQGYNEQFF.

This clone has only a few counts. The genes are TRBV10-3 and TRBJ2-3, with 7 bases matching TRBD2. The V gene's germline CDR1 is ENHRY and CDR2 SYGVKD. Trimming cost V 0 bases and J 1 base; bases outside gene matches: 1. This CDR3 spans 15 amino acids. This chain's CDR3 is CAISESGRGTDTQYF. CDR3 nucleotides: TGTGCCATCAGTGAGTCGGGGAGGGGCACAGATACGCAGTATTTT.

The chain links TRBV10-3 to TRBJ2-2, with a weak D call TRBD1 (5 bases). The CDR3 spans 13 residues. The V gene's germline CDR1 is ENHRY and CDR2 SYGVKD. The germline V and J ends were trimmed by 10 bases and 3 bases, with 12 bases remaining between them. This CDR3 reads CATLLRDTGELFF. The CDR3, as DNA: TGTGCCACCCTTCTCAGGGACACCGGGGAGCTGTTTTTT.

CDR3 residues: CASSPRSGTGNYNEQFF. Here the CDR3 DNA reads TGTGCCAGCTCACCACGCAGCGGGACAGGGAACTACAATGAGCAGTTCTTC. The chain uses TRBV18 and TRBJ2-1; 9 nucleotides align to TRBD1. The CDR3 consists of 17 residues. V lost 1 base, J lost 3 bases, and 7 bases stayed unmatched. Germline V gene sequence: CDR1 KGHSH, CDR2 LQKENI.

The gene calls are TRBV19 and TRBJ2-4; D unresolved. The CDR3 runs to 14 residues. Per germline, CDR1 LNHDA and CDR2 SQIVND (reference sequence). Trimming pared 5 bases from V and 0 bases from J, leaving 8 bases between. Written as DNA, the CDR3 is TGTGCCAGTAGTCCCCTTCTAGCCAAAAACATTCAGTACTTC. This codes for CASSPLLAKNIQYF.

V and J are TRBV19 and TRBJ2-1; 12 nucleotides agree with TRBD2. Unmatched junction bases numbered 18, after V lost 1 base and J lost 2 bases. The CDR3 contains 22 residues. The germline V gene encodes CDR1 LNHDA and CDR2 SQIVND (reference sequence). The CDR3 nucleotides are TGTGCCAGTAGTATAGGAGGTAGAGATCTAGCGGGAGGGCGTATCACCTACAATGAGCAGTTCTTC. Translating gives CASSIGGRDLAGGRITYNEQFF.

The rearrangement links TRBV18 to TRBJ1-4; D ambiguous. Trimming left V 4 bases short and J 2 bases short, with 14 bases between. The CDR3 contains 16 residues. Germline values: CDR1 KGHSH, CDR2 LQKENI. CDR3 in amino acids: CASSRPRTGTNEKLFF. The CDR3, as DNA: TGTGCCAGCTCACGCCCTCGGACCGGGACTAATGAAAAACTGTTTTTT.

The chain employs TRBV5-1 and TRBJ2-1; D is unresolved. CDR1 is SGHRS, CDR2 YFSETQ, per germline. V was clipped by 3 bases and J by 5 bases, with 15 bases between them. This CDR3 has 15 residues. The CDR3, as DNA: TGCGCCAGCAGCTCTGCCCCGACCGAAAACAATGAGCAGTTCTTC. It yields the protein CASSSAPTENNEQFF.

This clone has more than one count but fewer than ten. The rearrangement links TRBV9 to TRBJ2-1; D may correspond to TRBD1 or TRBD2 (6 bases each). Germline CDR1 reads SGDLS; CDR2 reads YYNGEE. The CDR3 is made up of 16 amino acids. V was cut by 4 bases and J by 5 bases, with 19 bases left in between. The CDR3 here is CASSPRGTSSDNEQFF. CDR3 nucleotides: TGTGCCAGCAGCCCCCGGGGGACATCGTCAGACAATGAGCAGTTCTTC.

This clone was counted between two and nine times. V is TRBV4-3 and J is TRBJ2-1; TRBD2 aligns across 7 bases. CDR1 is LGHNA and CDR2 is YSLEER in the germline V gene. After removal of 0 bases from V and 13 bases from J, the junction contained 6 bases not matched to a gene. This CDR3 comprises 13 residues. The CDR3 region has the DNA TGCGCCAGCAGCCAAGATATACTAGCGCCTCAGTTCTTC. This encodes CASSQDILAPQFF.

This clone has more than one count but fewer than ten. The chain has TRBV7-6 and TRBJ1-1, with D possibly TRBD1 on 6 matching bases. This CDR3 is built from 14 residues. V dropped 4 bases and J dropped 10 bases, with 19 bases sitting between them. Germline V gives CDR1 SGHVS, CDR2 FNYEAQ. The CDR3 sequence is CASSSVGGRIRAFF. CDR3 bases: TGTGCCAGCAGCTCCGTGGGGGGGCGGATTCGAGCTTTCTTT.

J is TRBJ2-3 and V is TRBV18; the match to TRBD1 covers 7 bases. The germline V gene encodes CDR1 KGHSH and CDR2 LQKENI. V shed 0 bases, J shed 1 base, and the junction held 4 bases outside the gene matches. This CDR3 has 16 residues. The CDR3 DNA is TGTGCCAGCTCACCACCGACAGGGTATGGCACAGATACGCAGTATTTT. Translating it yields CASSPPTGYGTDTQYF. The whole variable domain, remainder taken from reference TRBV18 and TRBJ2-3, is NAGVMQNPRHLVRRRGQEARLRCSPMKGHSHVYWYRQLPEEGLKFMVYLQKENIIDESGMPKERFSAEFPKEGPSILRIQQVVRGDSAAYFCASSPPTGYGTDTQYFGPGTRLTVL.

The chain combines TRBV20-1 with TRBJ1-4; D unclear. Per the germline V gene, CDR1 is DFQATT and CDR2 is SNEGSKA (reference sequence). V lost 7 bases, J lost 2 bases, and 5 bases lay in between. The CDR3 extends over 11 amino acids. CDR3 nucleotides: TGCAGTGTGTGGACTAATGAAAAACTGTTTTTT. It yields the protein CSVWTNEKLFF.

This clone was counted between two and nine times. The gene calls are TRBV5-1 and TRBJ1-2; no reliable D call. From germline, CDR1 is SGHRS and CDR2 YFSETQ. The CDR3 length is 14 residues. The V end was cut by 0 bases, the J end by 4 bases, with 10 bases between. CDR3 sequence: CASSLEARSYGYTF. The DNA for the CDR3 is TGCGCCAGCAGCTTGGAAGCGAGGAGCTATGGCTACACCTTC.

The chain combines TRBV5-1 with TRBJ2-7, with TRBD2 identical over 7 bases. This CDR3 is 15 amino acids long. CDR1 is SGHRS, CDR2 YFSETQ, per germline. The J segment lost 1 base and the V segment lost 6 bases, leaving 10 bases of the junction unmatched. This CDR3 reads CASTPVGGDSYEQYF. DNA for the CDR3: TGCGCCAGCACCCCGGTTGGGGGGGATTCCTACGAGCAGTACTTC.

This clone is a singleton in its sample. The junction departs from germline at one end; a sequencing error may be responsible. The V call is TRBV7-7, the J call TRBJ1-5; no reliable D call. The CDR3 runs to 15 residues. CDR1 SSHAT and CDR2 FNYEAQ come from the germline V gene (reference sequence). Written as DNA, the CDR3 is TGTGCTAGCAGCTTAGCAACACCCAGCAATCAGCCCCAGCATTTT. Protein: CASSLATPSNQPQHF.

This chain links TRBV6-1 with TRBJ2-7; 8 bases are shared with TRBD1. V shed 4 bases, J shed 6 bases, and the junction held 11 bases outside the gene matches. Germline lookup yields CDR1 MNHNS and CDR2 SASEGT. The CDR3 has 15 residues. CDR3: CASSGRQGPVSEQYF. The CDR3 DNA follows: TGTGCCAGCAGTGGACGACAGGGGCCCGTCTCCGAGCAGTACTTC.

The chain combines TRBV6-6 with TRBJ1-1; 7 nucleotides match TRBD1. The germline V gene encodes CDR1 MNHNY and CDR2 SVGAGI (reference sequence). V was pared by 5 bases and J by 0 bases, with 9 bases of the junction left unmatched. There are 16 residues in the CDR3. CDR3 nucleotide sequence: TGTGCCAGCAGTAACCGACAGGGAAGTGTGAACACTGAAGCTTTCTTT. Translating it yields CASSNRQGSVNTEAFF.

This clone came up a few times. The chain links TRBV6-5 to TRBJ1-2; D is unclear. Looked up from germline, CDR1 is MNHEY and CDR2 is SVGAGI. The CDR3 totals 12 residues. V dropped 0 bases and J dropped 9 bases, with 8 bases sitting between them. The CDR3 loop is CASSYSPNSYTF. In nucleotides, the CDR3 is TGTGCCAGCAGTTACTCCCCAAATAGCTACACCTTC.

The chain is built from TRBV28 and TRBJ2-7; TRBD2 matches 15 bases. This CDR3 is built from 17 residues. Trimming at V came to 6 bases and at J to 7 bases, leaving 13 bases not matched to a gene. Germline V gene sequence: CDR1 MDHEN, CDR2 SYDVKM. The CDR3 DNA reads TGTGCCAGCAGCTTCCCGCGGACTAGCGGGAGGGCTGATGAGCAGTACTTC. Its protein product is CASSFPRTSGRADEQYF.

This chain joins TRBV7-2 and TRBJ2-1; TRBD1 or TRBD2 may be the D gene (6 bases each). Germline CDR1 is SGHTA and CDR2 is FQGNSA. CDR3 size: 15 residues. Trimming stripped 4 bases from V and 6 bases from J, with 16 bases between. CDR3: CASSSPGGLVNEQFF. The CDR3 DNA reads TGTGCCAGCAGCTCCCCCGGGGGCCTAGTCAATGAGCAGTTCTTC.

This clone occurred a few times. This chain uses TRBV28 with TRBJ2-7; perhaps TRBD1 as D (6 bases). The V gene's germline CDR1 is MDHEN and CDR2 SYDVKM. Trimming cost V 3 bases and J 7 bases, with 13 bases left between them. CDR3 length: 13 residues. The CDR3 region has the DNA TGTGCCAGCAGTTTCCTCACAGGGCTAGAGCAGTACTTC. It codes for CASSFLTGLEQYF.

The chain couples TRBV7-8 to TRBJ2-1; D call uncertain. The CDR3 is made up of 15 amino acids. V was clipped by 5 bases and J by 0 bases, with 11 bases between them. Per germline, CDR1 SGHVS and CDR2 FQNEAQ. The chain's CDR3 is CASSPWASSYNEQFF. In DNA, the CDR3 is TGTGCCAGCAGCCCCTGGGCCAGCTCCTACAATGAGCAGTTCTTC. Drawing the rest from reference TRBV7-8 and TRBJ2-1, the complete variable domain is GAGVSQSPRYKVAKRGQDVALRCDPISGHVSLFWYQQALGQGPEFLTYFQNEAQLDKSGLPSDRFFAERPEGSVSTLKIQRTQQEDSAVYLCASSPWASSYNEQFFGPGTRLTVL.

In its sample, this clone was seen a few times. The genes are TRBV28 and TRBJ1-1; D is unclear. The germline V and J ends were trimmed by 2 bases and 0 bases, with 10 bases remaining between them. Germline lookup yields CDR1 MDHEN and CDR2 SYDVKM. This CDR3 has 15 residues. CDR3 region: CASSLRGRMNTEAFF. As DNA, the CDR3 is TGTGCCAGCAGTTTACGCGGACGGATGAACACTGAAGCTTTCTTT.